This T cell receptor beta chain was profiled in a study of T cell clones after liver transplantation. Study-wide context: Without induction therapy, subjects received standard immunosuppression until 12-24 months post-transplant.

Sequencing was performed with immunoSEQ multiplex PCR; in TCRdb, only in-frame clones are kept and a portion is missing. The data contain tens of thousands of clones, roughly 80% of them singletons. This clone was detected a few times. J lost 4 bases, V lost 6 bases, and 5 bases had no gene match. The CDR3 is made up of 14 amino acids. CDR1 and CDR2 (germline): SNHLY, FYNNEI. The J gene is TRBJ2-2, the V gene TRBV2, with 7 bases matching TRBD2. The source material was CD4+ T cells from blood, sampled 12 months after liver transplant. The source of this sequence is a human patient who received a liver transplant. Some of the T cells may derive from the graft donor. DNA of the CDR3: TGTGCCAGCAGAGATGGCGGGAGCACCGGGGAGCTGTTTTTT. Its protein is CASRDGGSTGELFF. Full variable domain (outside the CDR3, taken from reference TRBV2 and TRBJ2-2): EPEVTQTPSHQVTQMGQEVILRCVPISNHLYFYWYRQILGQKVEFLVSFYNNEISEKSEIFDDQFSVERPDGSNFTLKIRSTKLEDSAMYFCASRDGGSTGELFFGEGSRLTVL.